This record concerns one T cell receptor (beta chain) sequence. The target of this receptor is not known. No per-base quality is available; no much larger clone lies one base away. TCRbeta CDR3 regions were amplified from genomic DNA using the immunoSEQ Assay, a bias-controlled multiplex PCR. On the study's bioinformatics: Within the assay, amplification of reference gene primers was used to estimate how many nucleated cells each sample contained. To quantify the absolute abundance of each unique TCRbeta CDR3 rearrangement, sequence reads were collapsed and filtered. Productive Simpson clonality was computed per sample as the square root of Simpson's diversity index over productive rearrangements. TCRdb mirrors the immuneACCESS table, restricted to in-frame sequences. Some clones are absent from its copies; in checked studies, under half trace to an unresolved V gene, and the reason for the others is unknown. V and J calls and clone size come straight from that table; D and trimming were deduced from the DNA. The sample profile shows approximately 150,000 clones; about 87% of them were found once. The top ten clones comprise nearly 0.95% of the sample.

The collaborating institutions used their own protocols to collect whole blood in K2EDTA tubes. Collaborator samples were shipped for TCRbeta analysis as frozen whole blood, isolated PBMCs, or DNA extracted from either sample type. The record originates from a study of blood T cell repertoires in COVID-19 (TCRdb year 2020). In terms of the full investigation: The collaborator samples originated in the United States, Italy and Spain and spanned the acute and convalescent phases of COVID-19. The material from the prospective study consisted of cDNA or gDNA derived from T cells, B-cell-depleted T cells, or PBMCs. Subjects who had been exposed to COVID-19, were actively infected with it, or had recovered from it provided the deeply sampled blood TCRbeta repertoires that made up the dataset. A freely available public database, intended as a resource for researchers studying the immune response to SARS-CoV-2, is where the repertoires were released. Samples were obtained from the ongoing ImmuneRACE study (first 160 participants) and from 1,254 subjects provided by 6 global collaborators. A de-identified subject ID, COVID-19 status, age in years and sex were almost always included in the sample metadata. Where HLA class I and class II types were available, the types were taken from metadata supplied by the sample provider, not from assay-based typing. Study-wide conclusions, independent of this receptor: Clinical and demographic metadata were provided uncurated, with the amount varying by source and participant.

From cysteine to phenylalanine, the CDR3 is 15 amino acids long. The kept DNA is CDR3 alone, 45 bases in frame from the first base. At the junction V is shortened by 3 bases and J by 5 bases; bases outside the gene matches: 8. CDR1 and CDR2 are read off the germline V gene as SGDLS and YYNGEE. The chain is made from TRBV9 and TRBJ2-1; 7 middle bases align to TRBD2. What was sequenced was peripheral blood. The TCR was taken from a woman between 50 and 59 years old with acute or convalescent COVID-19. CDR3 region: CASSDSQRGHNEQFF. The sequenced DNA is TGTGCCAGCAGCGATTCCCAGCGGGGCCACAATGAGCAGTTCTTC.